This T cell receptor (beta chain) was profiled in a study of CD8+CD57+ T cells in acquired aplastic anemia. Study details: Across the sorted CD4+ and CD8+ cells, DNA amounts averaged approximately 3.1 ug. CD4+ cells from healthy donors averaged around 10 million reads. General study findings and limits: Roughly 30 CD8+ CDR3 sequences occurred in both the patients and the controls. Controls did not differ significantly from patients in CD8+ Simpson's diversity.

Comment on this clonotype: Antigen specificity is unknown. A junction boundary mismatches the germline segment, possibly from a read error.

This CDR3 spans 13 amino acids. Germline CDR1 ENHRY, CDR2 SYGVKD. The study profiled TCR beta VDJ and CDR3 using genomic DNA as template. Using its own MiXCR run on the reads, TCRdb lists one record per CDR3 protein. Of about 190,000 distinct CDR3 sequences in the sample, less than 65% were seen once. The material sequenced was sorted CD4+, CD8+, or CD8+CD57+ T cells (not recorded which) from PBMCs. This TCR was recovered from a human donor in good health, serving as a control. This sequence joins TRBV10-3 and TRBJ1-2; maybe TRBD1 (6 bases). The CDR3 DNA reads as TGTGCCAGCAGTGTCCGGACAGTCTATGGCTACACCTTC. Encoded protein: CASSVRTVYGYTF.